The 10 T cell receptor beta chains given below trace back to one sample, sequenced in a study of cytomegalovirus exposure and HLA in healthy donors. With 60 Vbeta and 13 Jbeta primers, the PCR was carried out. Produced via immunoSEQ multiplex PCR; TCRdb's table is partial and in-frame only. The sample holds under 150,000 clones, 84% seen once. The material sequenced was PBMCs. The receptors shown here come from a boy younger than 10 in good health and CMV-seronegative.

The rearrangement links TRBV5-1 to TRBJ2-5; possible D gene TRBD1, 5 bases. The V end was cut by 0 bases, the J end by 7 bases, with 16 bases between. The germline gives CDR1 SGHRS, CDR2 YFSETQ. The CDR3 runs 15 residues. CDR3 region: CASSLGKAGAATQYF. CDR3 coding DNA: TGCGCCAGCAGCTTGGGAAAGGCTGGGGCGGCGACCCAGTACTTC.

This chain uses TRBV15 with TRBJ2-3; 9 nucleotides agree with TRBD1. The J segment lost 4 bases and the V segment lost 3 bases, leaving 8 bases of the junction unmatched. The germline CDR1 and CDR2 sequences are LNHNV and YYDKDF (reference sequence). CDR3 length: 16 amino acids. DNA for the CDR3: TGTGCCACCAGCAGTACAGGGGGCGCGGGCCCAGATACGCAGTATTTT. As protein: CATSSTGGAGPDTQYF. The full variable domain, with the rest looked up from reference TRBV15 and TRBJ2-3, is DAMVIQNPRYQVTQFGKPVTLSCSQTLNHNVMYWYQQKSSQAPKLLFHYYDKDFNNEADTPDNFQSRRPNTSFCFLDIRSPGLGDTAMYLCATSSTGGAGPDTQYFGPGTRLTVL.

This clone was found once. The V and J genes are TRBV18 and TRBJ1-1, with no clear D. The CDR3 consists of 14 residues. The ends were cut back, 3 bases at V and 3 bases at J, with 11 bases in the middle. Germline CDR1 is KGHSH and CDR2 is LQKENI. CDR3 DNA: TGTGCCAGCTCACCCTTACAGATAGACACTGAAGCTTTCTTT. The encoded protein is CASSPLQIDTEAFF.

The DNA for the CDR3 is TGTGCCAGCAGCTTACCTAAAACAGGACCTAGCACAGATACGCAGTATTTT. Its protein is CASSLPKTGPSTDTQYF. The chain carries TRBV13 and TRBJ2-3, with D perhaps TRBD1 (5 bases). The CDR3 is made up of 17 amino acids. Germline V gene sequence: CDR1 PRHDT, CDR2 FYEKMQ (reference sequence). The V end lost 2 bases, the J end lost 0 bases, and 15 bases lay between the germline ends.

V gene TRBV9 combines with J gene TRBJ1-3, with D unclear. Per germline, CDR1 SGDLS and CDR2 YYNGEE. CDR3 size: 16 residues. The germline V and J ends were trimmed by 0 bases and 0 bases, with 10 bases remaining between them. The DNA of the CDR3 is TGTGCCAGCAGCGTAGTAGACCGCGGCTCTGGAAACACCATATATTTT. Its translation: CASSVVDRGSGNTIYF.

V and J are TRBV7-6 and TRBJ1-1; 9 bases line up with TRBD1. The CDR3 has 14 residues. V shed 1 base and J 11 bases; nucleotides not matched to a gene: 8. Germline-derived CDR1 and CDR2 are SGHVS and FNYEAQ. In DNA form, the CDR3 reads TGTGCCAGCAGCTTAGTCGGCGGCGGGACAGGGGCTTTCTTT. Translated: CASSLVGGGTGAFF.

This chain joins TRBV30 and TRBJ2-7, with TRBD1 identical over 7 bases. Germline V gives CDR1 GTSNPN, CDR2 SVGIG (reference sequence). The CDR3 loop spans 12 amino acids. The junction had 7 bases not matched to a gene; V was cut back by 7 bases and J by 4 bases. The DNA for the CDR3 is TGTGCCTTACGGACAGGACTTTACGAGCAGTACTTC. Translating it yields CALRTGLYEQYF. The complete variable domain, with remaining parts taken from reference TRBV30 and TRBJ2-7, reads SQTIHQWPATLVQPVGSPLSLECTVEGTSNPNLYWYRQAAGRGLQLLFYSVGIGQISSEVPQNLSASRPQDRQFILSSKKLLLSDSGFYLCALRTGLYEQYFGPGTRLTVT.

The gene calls are TRBV27 and TRBJ2-2, with 10 bases identical to TRBD2. CDR1 is MNHEY and CDR2 is SMNVEV in the germline V gene (reference sequence). With V trimmed by 4 bases and J by 0 bases, 14 bases remained unmatched. The CDR3 loop spans 20 amino acids. The CDR3 reads CASSWFIGASGGANTGELFF. As DNA, the CDR3 is TGTGCCAGCAGTTGGTTTATCGGGGCTAGCGGGGGAGCGAACACCGGGGAGCTGTTTTTT.

Comments on this clone: Other DNA variants within this sample encode the same CDR3. V and J are TRBV9 and TRBJ2-7, with TRBD2 matching over 9 bases. The V gene's germline CDR1 is SGDLS and CDR2 YYNGEE. V lost 3 bases and J lost 5; bases outside the gene matches: 6. This CDR3 contains 14 residues. The CDR3 sequence: CASSAEGLADEQYF. DNA for the CDR3: TGTGCCAGCAGCGCAGAGGGACTAGCCGACGAGCAGTACTTC. The full variable domain, rest sourced from reference TRBV9 and TRBJ2-7, is DSGVTQTPKHLITATGQRVTLRCSPRSGDLSVYWYQQSLDQGLQFLIQYYNGEERAKGNILERFSAQQFPDLHSELNLSSLELGDSALYFCASSAEGLADEQYFGPGTRLTVT.

This rearrangement joins TRBV5-1 to TRBJ2-1, with TRBD2 identical over 11 bases. V was clipped by 3 bases and J by 3 bases; unmatched bases: 5. The CDR3 extends over 16 amino acids. In germline, CDR1 is SGHRS, CDR2 YFSETQ. The CDR3 reads CASSSIAGGGYNEQFF. CDR3 nucleotide sequence: TGCGCCAGCAGCTCTATAGCGGGAGGGGGCTACAATGAGCAGTTCTTC.